This TCR beta chain was identified during a study of T cell changes during pregnancy in multiple sclerosis. Clones were sequenced by immunoSEQ multiplex PCR, and TCRdb holds only the in-frame ones, with some missing. Seen here are roughly 42,000 clones, around 93% observed once, and the top ten hold more than 0.35%. V dropped 2 bases and J dropped 8 bases, with 9 bases sitting between them. The germline V gene has CDR1 LNHDA and CDR2 SQIVND (reference sequence). This CDR3 region has 12 residues. This material consisted of CD4+ T cells from peripheral blood mononuclear cells, taken after pregnancy. The chain links TRBV19 to TRBJ1-2, with D possibly matching TRBD1 (5 bases). The sequence was collected from a female donor with multiple sclerosis, enrolled in a pregnancy study. The CDR3, as DNA: TGTGCCAGTAGTATAAAGGGGTACGGCTACACCTTC. Its translation: CASSIKGYGYTF.